The clone carrying this TCR beta chain has a handful of counts. What it binds is not known. This CDR3 is built from 15 residues. J gave up 13 bases and V 3 bases, and 11 bases lay outside the gene matches. Per the germline V gene, CDR1 is MNHEY and CDR2 is SMNVEV (reference sequence). The data were obtained in a study of cytomegalovirus exposure and HLA in healthy donors. General study points: What TCR beta sequences reportedly achieved was accurate prediction of HLA-A and HLA-B alleles in most subjects. Analyses of presence/absence relied on an assumption of roughly uniform sequencing depth across donors.

The PCR contained 60 Vbeta and 13 Jbeta primers. Using immunoSEQ multiplex PCR, the repertoire was profiled, and TCRdb retains in-frame clones only, with some absent. This sample carries 120,000 or so clones, about 80% of them seen once, and the ten largest clones take about 8.3%. The V gene is TRBV27, the J gene TRBJ1-5; 11 nucleotides line up with TRBD1. The receptor comes from a woman aged 45-60 years in good health and CMV-seropositive. The sequencing input was PBMCs. The CDR3 sequence is CASSLGQGDFWPQHF. Here the CDR3 DNA reads TGTGCCAGCAGTTTGGGACAGGGGGATTTTTGGCCTCAGCATTTT.